This record covers a single T cell receptor (beta chain). TCR beta was sequenced from blood CD8+ and CD4+ T cells. Controls were drawn from healthy donors and were matched for age and sex. Negative isolation was used for CD8+ and CD4+ T cells, and FACS enrichment was applied to TEMRA cells. This entry comes from a study of CD8 T cells in Susac syndrome. The authors reverse transcribed roughly 0.5 to 1 ug RNA with random hexamers. The amplification used immunoSEQ multiplex PCR on TCR beta CDR3; it spanned 54 Vbeta and 13 Jbeta. One entry per CDR3 protein, called by TCRdb with MiXCR from the immunoSEQ multiplex PCR reads. The table lists 150,000 to 200,000 distinct CDR3 sequences, roughly 95% of them singletons, with roughly 0.13% in the top ten. The receptor's source is a human donor in good health. Sequencing used CD4+ T cells from PBMCs.

Written as DNA, the CDR3 is TGTGCCAGCAGCCCTAGACGGACAGGGCGCGATTCACCCCTCCACTTT. It encodes CASSPRRTGRDSPLHF. This chain uses TRBV7-8 with TRBJ1-6; 8 nucleotides match TRBD1. Germline loops: CDR1 SGHVS, CDR2 FQNEAQ. This CDR3 spans 16 amino acids. V dropped 5 bases and J dropped 8; count of bases not matched to a gene: 11.